The next 12 T cell receptor beta chains were all read from a single sample in a study of graft-versus-host responses after intestinal transplantation. TCRdb's copy holds only in-frame clones and misses some; the assay was immunoSEQ multiplex PCR. The data show 95,000 or so clones, with over 75% seen just once and more than 15% held by the top ten. The sequences come from PBMCs, collected about 450 days after intestinal transplant. All receptors derive from a human patient who received an intestinal transplant, so some T cells may come from the graft donor.

The rearrangement uses TRBV5-1 and TRBJ1-1, with TRBD1 identical over 7 bases. CDR3 length: 14 amino acids. The germline V gene has CDR1 SGHRS and CDR2 YFSETQ. The junction had 6 bases not matched to a gene; V was cut back by 4 bases and J by 3 bases. The CDR3 DNA follows: TGCGCCAGCAGCACCGGGACAGCCTACACTGAAGCTTTCTTT. Protein sequence: CASSTGTAYTEAFF.

This clone was found once. The chain recombines TRBV28 with TRBJ1-1; a possible D gene is TRBD1 (5 bases). This CDR3 spans 14 amino acids. The V end was cut by 4 bases, the J end by 1 base, with 10 bases between. Germline assignment: CDR1 MDHEN and CDR2 SYDVKM. The CDR3 reads CASSSPGQNTEAFF. CDR3 sequence (DNA): TGTGCCAGCAGTTCACCTGGACAGAACACTGAAGCTTTCTTT.

CDR3 DNA sequence: TGCGCCAGCAGTGAGGCGTCGTCCACGTGGGGTTTCTATGGCTACACCTTC. Translated: CASSEASSTWGFYGYTF. This chain uses TRBV10-2 with TRBJ1-2; D is ambiguous. The CDR3 length is 17 residues. Germline V gene data show CDR1 as WSHSY and CDR2 as SAAADI. V was trimmed by 2 bases and J by 4 bases, leaving 20 bases between them.

This clone was found a few times. The V gene is TRBV6-1, the J gene TRBJ1-5, with D unresolved. Per germline, CDR1 MNHNS and CDR2 SASEGT. Trimming removed 0 bases at V and 2 bases at J, with 11 bases between. The CDR3 is 16 residues long. Here the CDR3 DNA reads TGTGCCAGCAGTGAAGCGGAAGGGATGGGCAATCAGCCCCAGCATTTT. Protein: CASSEAEGMGNQPQHF.

A word on this clone: The sample holds other DNA sequences that translate to the same CDR3. This chain connects TRBV7-9 to TRBJ2-7; 9 nucleotides line up with TRBD1. The ends lost 5 bases at V and 6 bases at J; junction bases unmatched: 11. Germline V gene data show CDR1 as SEHNR and CDR2 as FQNEAQ (reference sequence). There are 15 residues in the CDR3. The CDR3: CASSLTGTGFREQYF. The CDR3 DNA reads as TGTGCCAGCAGCCTGACCGGGACAGGGTTTCGCGAGCAGTACTTC.

This rearrangement joins TRBV21-1 to TRBJ1-2. TRBV21-1 is a known pseudogene. This CDR3 region has 15 residues. As DNA, the CDR3 is TGTGCCAGCAGCCCCCGGACGGAGACCTACTATGGCTACACCTTC. It encodes CASSPRTETYYGYTF.

The rearrangement uses TRBV15 and TRBJ2-5; D is uncertain. The CDR3 has 15 amino acids. Germline CDR1 and CDR2: LNHNV and YYDKDF (reference sequence). Trimming stripped 0 bases from V and 2 bases from J, with 10 bases between. CDR3 region: CATSRDFSRQETQYF. CDR3 bases: TGTGCCACCAGCAGAGATTTCAGCAGACAAGAGACCCAGTACTTC.

The chain links TRBV28 to TRBJ2-2; D remains ambiguous. Germline CDR1 MDHEN, CDR2 SYDVKM. The CDR3 contains 12 residues. V lost 6 bases to trimming and J lost 2 bases, with 4 bases between them. The CDR3 sequence is CASRPNTGELFF. In nucleotides, the CDR3 is TGTGCCAGCAGACCAAACACCGGGGAGCTGTTTTTT.

This clone was seen once. V is TRBV27 and J is TRBJ2-5; the D gene is possibly TRBD2 (6 bases). The CDR3 is made up of 15 amino acids. Germline-derived CDR1 and CDR2 are MNHEY and SMNVEV (reference sequence). Trimming removed 2 bases from V and 2 bases from J, with 12 bases in between. The CDR3 region is CASSLIGGSQETQYF. Written as DNA, the CDR3 is TGTGCCAGCAGTTTAATCGGGGGAAGTCAAGAGACCCAGTACTTC.

V is TRBV6-6 and J is TRBJ1-4; 8 positions match TRBD1. The CDR3 covers 14 residues. Trimming cost V 8 bases and J 8 bases; bases outside gene matches: 10. Germline values: CDR1 MNHNY, CDR2 SVGAGI (reference sequence). The CDR3 nucleotides are TGTGCCAGCGGCCCGACAGGGGATTGGGAAAAACTGTTTTTT. This gives the protein CASGPTGDWEKLFF.

V gene TRBV6-6 combines with J gene TRBJ1-1; possible D gene TRBD1, 5 bases. V was trimmed by 7 bases and J by 1 base, leaving 10 bases between them. The CDR3 covers 13 residues. Germline V gene lookup returns CDR1 MNHNY and CDR2 SVGAGI (reference sequence). This chain's CDR3 is CASTRGGNTEAFF. The CDR3 DNA is TGTGCCAGCACCCGGGGGGGGAACACTGAAGCTTTCTTT.

In this sample, this clone turned up a few times. The chain uses TRBV7-3 and TRBJ2-5; the D gene is possibly TRBD1 (6 bases). The CDR3 is 14 residues long. The V gene lost 2 bases and the J gene lost 4 bases, with 11 bases spanning the gap. In germline, CDR1 is SGHTA, CDR2 FQGTGA. CDR3 residues: CASSLAGAGETQYF. The CDR3 coding sequence is TGTGCCAGCAGCTTAGCAGGGGCGGGAGAGACCCAGTACTTC.